The clone carrying this T cell receptor beta chain turned up a few times. Its antigen is as yet unknown. Everyone who donated was a healthy bone marrow donor. This record comes from a study of cytomegalovirus exposure and HLA in healthy donors. About the study: A prior analysis found roughly 100 million unique TCR beta sequences from around 190 million T cells. Overall study findings and caveats: Researchers counted roughly 150 TCR beta chains as cytomegalovirus-associated. Productive rates of about 90% or about 30% were seen for most TCR beta V segments in an earlier analysis.

The study ran its PCR with 60 Vbeta and 13 Jbeta primers. The method was immunoSEQ multiplex PCR; TCRdb's version includes in-frame clones alone and lacks a portion of them. Among 210,000 or so clones listed, around four fifths were seen once. The junction had 3 bases not matched to a gene; V was cut back by 5 bases and J by 5 bases. The CDR3 extends over 12 amino acids. In germline, CDR1 is SGHAT, CDR2 FQNNGV. Sequenced: PBMCs. This sequence joins TRBV11-2 and TRBJ2-7, with TRBD2 matching over 7 bases. The sequence was collected from a boy between 10 and 17 years old in good health and CMV-seronegative. The CDR3 sequence: CASSPTSNEQYF. The CDR3 region has the DNA TGTGCCAGCAGCCCGACTAGCAACGAGCAGTACTTC.